Listed here is a single T cell receptor (beta chain). Only in-frame clones appear in the TCRdb table, and some are missing; sequencing was by immunoSEQ multiplex PCR. The sample has approximately 53,000 clones; nearly 95% are singletons. These data come from a study of T cell changes during pregnancy in multiple sclerosis. The ends lost 4 bases at V and 5 bases at J; junction bases unmatched: 14. The germline V gene has CDR1 SGHRS and CDR2 YFSETQ. The CDR3 length is 17 residues. The sequence derives from a female donor in good health, enrolled as a control in a pregnancy study. The sequenced sample was CD4+ T cells from peripheral blood mononuclear cells, obtained after pregnancy. This sequence joins TRBV5-1 and TRBJ2-2, with 7 positions matching TRBD2. The CDR3 sequence: CASSDEPAGVGTGELFF. The CDR3 nucleotides read TGCGCCAGCAGCGACGAACCGGCGGGAGTGGGGACCGGGGAGCTGTTTTTT.